This T cell receptor (beta chain) was profiled in a study of cytomegalovirus exposure and HLA in healthy donors. For the study at large: Earlier sequencing of 150 million to 200 million T cells yielded about 120 million unique TCR beta sequences.

Study-wide points: Earlier findings revealed that most TCR beta V segments proved productive either about 87% or about 30% of the time.

Vbeta (60) and Jbeta (13) primers were used in the PCR. TCRdb's table, derived via immunoSEQ multiplex PCR, lists solely in-frame clones and lacks some. The sample shows roughly 160,000 clones, roughly 70% of them seen only once. The CDR3 covers 14 residues. Germline CDR1 reads MNHEY; CDR2 reads SVGAGI. With V trimmed by 5 bases and J by 7 bases, 5 bases remained unmatched. A note on this clone: Its antigen is currently unknown.

The sequence came from a girl aged 10 to 17 in good health and CMV-seronegative. The chain employs TRBV6-5 and TRBJ1-4, with TRBD1 identical over 9 bases. The specimen sequenced was PBMCs. The CDR3 sequence: CASSARTGAEKLFF. The CDR3 bases are TGTGCCAGCAGTGCCCGGACAGGGGCTGAAAAACTGTTTTTT.